Listed below are T cell receptor beta chains from one sample, sequenced in a study of blood T cell repertoires in COVID-19. The method was immunoSEQ multiplex PCR; TCRdb's version includes in-frame clones alone and lacks a portion of them. The data hold about 240,000 clones, with 70% to 85% observed a single time. The sequencing sample was made of peripheral blood. These receptors all come from a woman older than 75 with acute or convalescent COVID-19. Both conserved end residues are part of each CDR3. The D gene is left open where the match is weak. Clone size is not always given. Where it is, it says once, few, many or a class for expanded clones.

CDR3 protein	CDR3 DNA	clone size	CDR3 length	D gene	J gene	V gene
CASSWTGAAAQETQYF	TGCGCCAGCAGCTGGACAGGGGCCGCCGCCCAAGAGACCCAGTACTTC	NA	16	TRBD1	TRBJ2-5	TRBV5-1
CASSKGRNSYEQYF	TGTGCCAGCAGCAAAGGGAGGAACTCCTACGAGCAGTACTTC	few	14	NA	TRBJ2-7	TRBV27
CASRSPGTQNEQFF	TGTGCCAGTAGATCCCCCGGGACTCAAAATGAGCAGTTCTTC	NA	14	NA	TRBJ2-1	TRBV19
CACLDRSTDTQYF	TGTGCCTGCCTTGACAGAAGCACAGATACGCAGTATTTT	NA	13	NA	TRBJ2-3	TRBV6-5
CASSLSDRVGYTF	TGTGCCAGCAGCCTCTCGGACAGGGTCGGCTACACCTTC	NA	13	TRBD1	TRBJ1-2	TRBV12-3/TRBV12-4
CASRRQGAYEQYF	TGTGCCAGCAGGAGACAGGGCGCCTACGAGCAGTACTTC	NA	13	TRBD1	TRBJ2-7	TRBV12-3/TRBV12-4
CASSYTGTGNTGELFF	TGTGCCAGCAGTTACACCGGGACAGGGAACACCGGGGAGCTGTTTTTT	few	16	TRBD1	TRBJ2-2	TRBV6-6
CASSPRTGGGRETQYF	TGTGCCAGCAGTCCCCGGACAGGGGGAGGTAGGGAGACCCAGTACTTC	NA	16	TRBD1	TRBJ2-5	TRBV27
CASSDRDGGEKLFF	TGTGCCAGCAGTGACCGGGACGGGGGTGAAAAACTGTTTTTT	NA	14	NA	TRBJ1-4	TRBV6-2/TRBV6-3
CASSHSGGRSYEQYF	TGTGCCAGCAGCCATTCGGGGGGCAGGTCCTACGAGCAGTACTTC	many	15	NA	TRBJ2-7	TRBV3-1/TRBV3-2
CASSIEWAGRHEQFF	TGTGCCAGTAGTATAGAGTGGGCAGGGAGGCATGAGCAGTTCTTC	NA	15	NA	TRBJ2-1	TRBV19
CASSAGGHNSGNTIYF	TGTGCCAGCAGCGCAGGGGGACATAACTCTGGAAACACCATATATTTT	NA	16	TRBD1	TRBJ1-3	TRBV7-9
CASSLELVDSPLHF	TGCGCCAGCAGCTTGGAGCTAGTGGATTCACCCCTCCACTTT	NA	14	NA	TRBJ1-6	TRBV5-1
CASSSQGPPETQYF	TGCGCCAGCAGCTCCCAGGGGCCTCCCGAGACCCAGTACTTC	NA	14	NA	TRBJ2-5	TRBV5-1
CASSSSGQGARGGYTF	TGTGCCAGCAGTTCCTCGGGACAGGGGGCTAGAGGTGGCTACACCTTC	few	16	TRBD1	TRBJ1-2	TRBV27
CASSFVQGSTGELFF	TGCGCCAGCAGCTTCGTACAGGGGAGCACCGGGGAGCTGTTTTTT	few	15	TRBD1	TRBJ2-2	TRBV5-1
CASSPRTGTTDTQYF	TGTGCCAGTAGTCCCCGGACAGGTACGACAGATACGCAGTATTTT	few	15	TRBD1	TRBJ2-3	TRBV19
CASSSRNTEAFF	TGTGCCAGCAGTTCCAGGAACACTGAAGCTTTCTTT	NA	12	NA	TRBJ1-1	TRBV12-3/TRBV12-4
CASSLSGSSSYEQYF	TGCGCCAGCAGCTTGTCCGGGTCCTCCTCCTACGAGCAGTACTTC	NA	15	NA	TRBJ2-7	TRBV5-1
CSVASGGANGELFF	TGCAGCGTGGCTAGCGGGGGGGCGAACGGGGAGCTGTTTTTT	once	14	TRBD2	TRBJ2-2	TRBV29-1
CASSPSGGFQETQYF	TGTGCCAGCTCACCTAGCGGGGGGTTCCAAGAGACCCAGTACTTC	NA	15	TRBD2	TRBJ2-5	TRBV18
CASSRPGEQFF	TGTGCCAGCAGCCGCCCAGGGGAGCAGTTCTTC	NA	11	NA	TRBJ2-1	TRBV5-4
CASSRPGVGYGYTF	TGTGCCAGTAGCCGACCCGGGGTAGGATATGGCTACACCTTC	NA	14	NA	TRBJ1-2	TRBV19
CASSLVPGQGMNTEAFF	TGTGCCAGCAGCCTGGTCCCGGGACAGGGAATGAACACTGAAGCTTTCTTT	once	17	TRBD1	TRBJ1-1	TRBV7-9
CASSLEAGAVGGELFF	TGCGCCAGCAGCTTGGAAGCGGGGGCCGTTGGTGGGGAGCTGTTTTTT	once	16	TRBD2	TRBJ2-2	TRBV5-1
CAWGTGSSGNTIYF	TGTGCCTGGGGAACAGGGAGCTCTGGAAACACCATATATTTT	NA	14	NA	TRBJ1-3	TRBV30
CASSIQGANTGELFF	TGTGCCAGTAGTATCCAGGGGGCCAACACCGGGGAGCTGTTTTTT	few	15	TRBD1	TRBJ2-2	TRBV19
CASSQGFFKTASTDTQYF	TGTGCCAGCAGCCAAGGGTTCTTTAAGACAGCAAGCACAGATACGCAGTATTTT	few	18	NA	TRBJ2-3	TRBV14
CASRPGLGGPGGANVLTF	TGCGCCAGCAGGCCGGGGCTAGGGGGTCCTGGTGGGGCCAACGTCCTGACTTTC	NA	18	NA	TRBJ2-6	TRBV5-1
CASSPTGYSSYNEQFF	TGTGCCAGCAGTCCGACTGGTTATAGCTCCTACAATGAGCAGTTCTTC	NA	16	NA	TRBJ2-1	TRBV27
CASGISGQGKWPQHF	TGTGCCAGCGGGATCAGCGGACAGGGGAAATGGCCCCAGCATTTT	NA	15	TRBD1	TRBJ1-5	TRBV6-5
CASSYGGPEGYTF	TGTGCCAGCAGTTACGGAGGGCCCGAGGGCTACACCTTC	NA	13	NA	TRBJ1-2	TRBV6-6